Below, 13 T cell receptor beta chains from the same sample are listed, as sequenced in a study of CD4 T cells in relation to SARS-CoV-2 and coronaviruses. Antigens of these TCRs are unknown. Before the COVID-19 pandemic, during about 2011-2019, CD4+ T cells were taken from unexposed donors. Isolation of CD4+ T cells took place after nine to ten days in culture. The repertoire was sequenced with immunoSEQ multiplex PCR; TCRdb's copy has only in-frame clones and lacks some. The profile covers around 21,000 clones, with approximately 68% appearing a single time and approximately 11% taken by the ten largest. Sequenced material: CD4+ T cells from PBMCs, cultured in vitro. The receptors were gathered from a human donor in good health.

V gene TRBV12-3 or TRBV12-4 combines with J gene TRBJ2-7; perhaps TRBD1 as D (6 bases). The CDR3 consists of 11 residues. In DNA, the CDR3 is TGTGCTACCGGGACAAGCTACGAGCAGTACTTC. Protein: CATGTSYEQYF.

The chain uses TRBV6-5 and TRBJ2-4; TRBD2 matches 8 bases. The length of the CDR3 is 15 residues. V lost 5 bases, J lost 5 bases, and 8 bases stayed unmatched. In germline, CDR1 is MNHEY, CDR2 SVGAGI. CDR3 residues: CASSQGGRMENIQYF. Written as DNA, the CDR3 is TGTGCCAGCAGTCAGGGCGGGAGGATGGAAAACATTCAGTACTTC.

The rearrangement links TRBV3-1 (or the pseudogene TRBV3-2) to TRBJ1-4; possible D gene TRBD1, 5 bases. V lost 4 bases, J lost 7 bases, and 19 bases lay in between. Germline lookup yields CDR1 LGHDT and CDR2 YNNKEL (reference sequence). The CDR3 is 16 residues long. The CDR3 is CASSLSLGGIGEKLFF. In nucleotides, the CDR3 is TGTGCCAGCAGCCTATCCTTGGGGGGAATAGGTGAAAAACTGTTTTTT.

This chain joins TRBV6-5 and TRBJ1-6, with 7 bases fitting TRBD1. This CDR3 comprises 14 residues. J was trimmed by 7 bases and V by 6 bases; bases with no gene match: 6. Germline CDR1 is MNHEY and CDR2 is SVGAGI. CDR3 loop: CASREGARNSPLHF. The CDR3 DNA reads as TGTGCCAGCAGGGAGGGGGCGAGGAATTCACCCCTCCACTTT.

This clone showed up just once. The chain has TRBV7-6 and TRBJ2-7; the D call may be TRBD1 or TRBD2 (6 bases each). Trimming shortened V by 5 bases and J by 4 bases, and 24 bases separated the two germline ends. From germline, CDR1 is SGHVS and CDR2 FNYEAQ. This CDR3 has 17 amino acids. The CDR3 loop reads CASSPRGLRSPSYEQYF. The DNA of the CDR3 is TGTGCCAGCAGCCCCCGGGGGCTACGAAGCCCCTCTTACGAGCAGTACTTC.

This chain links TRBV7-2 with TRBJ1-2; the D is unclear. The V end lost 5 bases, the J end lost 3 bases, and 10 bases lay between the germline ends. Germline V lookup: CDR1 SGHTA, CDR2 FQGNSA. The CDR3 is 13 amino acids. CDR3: CASSPGFDYGYTF. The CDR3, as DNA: TGTGCCAGCAGCCCCGGTTTCGACTATGGCTACACCTTC.

The CDR3 reads CASRPKEIHYGYTF. As DNA, the CDR3 is TGTGCCAGCAGGCCGAAGGAGATTCACTATGGCTACACCTTC. This chain links TRBV5-4 with TRBJ1-2; no firm D call. This CDR3 has 14 residues. Germline V gene sequence: CDR1 SGHNT, CDR2 YYREEE (reference sequence). V shed 5 bases and J shed 3 bases, with 14 bases lying between them.

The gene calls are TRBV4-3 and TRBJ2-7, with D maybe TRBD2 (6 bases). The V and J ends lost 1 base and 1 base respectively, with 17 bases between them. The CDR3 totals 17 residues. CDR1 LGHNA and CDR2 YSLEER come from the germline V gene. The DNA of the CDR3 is TGCGCCAGCAGCCAAGGGGCGGGGTTAATTCAGTCCTACGAGCAGTACTTC. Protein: CASSQGAGLIQSYEQYF.

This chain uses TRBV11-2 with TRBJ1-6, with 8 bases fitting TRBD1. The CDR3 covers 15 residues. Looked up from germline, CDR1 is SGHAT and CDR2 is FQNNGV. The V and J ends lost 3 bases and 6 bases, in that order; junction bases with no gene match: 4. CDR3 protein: CASSFTDRANSPLHF. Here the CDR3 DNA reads TGTGCCAGCAGCTTCACGGACAGGGCTAATTCACCCCTCCACTTT.

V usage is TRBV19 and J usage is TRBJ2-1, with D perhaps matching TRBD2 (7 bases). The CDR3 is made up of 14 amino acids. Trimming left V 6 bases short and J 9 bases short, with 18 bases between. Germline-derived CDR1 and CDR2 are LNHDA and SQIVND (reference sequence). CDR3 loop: CASRGTAGAGEQFF. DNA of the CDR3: TGTGCCAGTAGGGGGACCGCGGGGGCGGGTGAGCAGTTCTTC.

This CDR3 reads CASREGRVLLARGVTEAFF. The DNA of the CDR3 is TGTGCCAGCAGAGAGGGACGGGTGTTGTTGGCCAGAGGGGTCACTGAAGCTTTCTTT. The chain recombines TRBV7-2 with TRBJ1-1, with D possibly being TRBD1 (5 bases). The CDR3 spans 19 residues. Germline CDR1 reads SGHTA; CDR2 reads FQGNSA. Trimming cost V 6 bases and J 4 bases, with 30 bases left between them.

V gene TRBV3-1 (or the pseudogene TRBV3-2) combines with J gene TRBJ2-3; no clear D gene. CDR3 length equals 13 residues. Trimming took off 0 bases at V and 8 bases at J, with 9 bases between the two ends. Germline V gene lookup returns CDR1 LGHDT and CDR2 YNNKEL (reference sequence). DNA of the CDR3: TGTGCCAGCAGCCAAGAGCCGAGGCCTACGCAGTATTTT. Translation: CASSQEPRPTQYF.

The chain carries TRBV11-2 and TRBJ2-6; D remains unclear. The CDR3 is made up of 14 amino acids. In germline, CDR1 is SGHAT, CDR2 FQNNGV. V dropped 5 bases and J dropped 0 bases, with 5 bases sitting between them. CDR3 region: CASSTYSGANVLTF. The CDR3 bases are TGTGCCAGCAGCACCTACTCTGGGGCCAACGTCCTGACTTTC.